This entry describes one T cell receptor beta chain. No antigen is known for it. This sample is drawn from a study of response to subunit inactivated influenza vaccine. Study-wide results and caveats: Authors suggested that a seasonal influenza vaccination recruits few new T cells each time.

Germline V gene lookup returns CDR1 DFQATT and CDR2 SNEGSKA (reference sequence). V dropped 0 bases and J dropped 0 bases, with 6 bases sitting between them. CDR3 length: 14 residues. TCRdb reanalysed the RT-PCR reads using MiXCR and keeps one entry per CDR3 protein. The table has a few hundred thousand distinct CDR3 sequences, 12% to 15% seen once. The TCR originated in a man between 45 and 60 years old who received an inactivated influenza vaccine. This sample comprised PBMCs from blood, obtained 11 to 12 days after vaccination. The V call is TRBV20-1, the J call TRBJ1-5; D gene ambiguous. The CDR3 sequence: CSAREVFSNQPQHF. The CDR3 region has the DNA TGCAGTGCTAGAGAGGTATTTAGCAATCAGCCCCAGCATTTT.